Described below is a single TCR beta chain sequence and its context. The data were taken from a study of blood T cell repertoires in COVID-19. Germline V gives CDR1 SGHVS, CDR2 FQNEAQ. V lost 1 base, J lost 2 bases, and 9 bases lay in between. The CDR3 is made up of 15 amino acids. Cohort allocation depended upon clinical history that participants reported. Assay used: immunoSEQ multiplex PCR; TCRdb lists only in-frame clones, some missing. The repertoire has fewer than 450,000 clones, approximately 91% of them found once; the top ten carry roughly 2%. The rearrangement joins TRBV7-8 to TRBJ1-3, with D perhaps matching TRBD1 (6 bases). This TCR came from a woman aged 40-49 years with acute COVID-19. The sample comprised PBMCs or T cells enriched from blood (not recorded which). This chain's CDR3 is CASSLVQGPGNTIYF. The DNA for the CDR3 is TGTGCCAGCAGCTTAGTACAGGGTCCTGGAAACACCATATATTTT.